This TCR beta chain is from a study of T cell clonality in common variable immunodeficiency. General observations from the study: What drives increased CVID clonality needs T cell subpopulation sequencing. Common variable immunodeficiency TCR beta sequences reportedly had fewer deletions and N-nucleotide insertions.

This clone was observed many times. The target antigen is unknown. Control and CVID samples contributed equal amounts of genomic DNA. Data came from immunoSEQ multiplex PCR; TCRdb stores just in-frame clones and leaves some out. The sample presents fewer than 65,000 clones, none singletons. The sequence came from a person between 18 and 75 years old in good health. Sequencing input: peripheral blood mononuclear cells.

CDR3 DNA, as far as it was read: TGTGCCAGTAGTATCAGACTAGCGGGAGCCCAAGAGACC. Translated: CASSIRLAGAQET. The complete CDR3 protein is CASSIRLAGAQETQYF. The V and J genes are TRBV19 and TRBJ2-5; 12 bases match TRBD2. The read gets to within 3 residues of the CDR3 end, and the germline J gene fills in the rest. V was clipped by 3 bases and J by 1 base; unmatched bases: 3. Per the germline V gene, CDR1 is LNHDA and CDR2 is SQIVND (reference sequence). The CDR3 is made up of 16 amino acids. The full variable domain, rest sourced from reference TRBV19 and TRBJ2-5, is DGGITQSPKYLFRKEGQNVTLSCEQNLNHDAMYWYRQDPGQGLRLIYYSQIVNDFQKGDIAEGYSVSREKKESFPLTVTSAQKNPTAFYLCASSIRLAGAQETQYFGPGTRLLVL.